The clone carrying this T cell receptor (beta chain) was detected a few times. Antigen unknown. Compared with germline, one end of the junction differs, possibly owing to a read error. The data originate from a study of T-cell memory formation after mild COVID-19. Broader study findings: Clones from the second wave (peaking day 37) had unconfirmed SARS-CoV-2 specificity. The study detected some responding clones in pre-infection memory, suggesting cross-reactive memory joined. Day 15 to 85 contracting clones showed balanced CD4/CD8; day 15 to 37 expanders favored CD4+.

This CDR3 has 14 amino acids. From germline, CDR1 is SEHNR and CDR2 FQNEAQ (reference sequence). cDNA libraries for TCR alpha and TCR beta, carrying sample barcodes and UMIs, came from 5'RACE with constant-segment primers. In TCRdb, the 5' RACE reads were re-called with MiXCR into one record per CDR3 protein. The sample has 450,000 or so distinct CDR3 sequences, roughly 23% seen once. The TCR comes from an adult woman who had mild COVID-19 (a few samples of this study predate the infection). Cell type and time point are not known. V usage is TRBV7-9 and J usage is TRBJ2-1; 9 bases map to TRBD2. The material sequenced was PBMCs or a T cell subset sorted from them (not recorded which). The CDR3 region is CASRLAGERNEQFF. The CDR3 DNA reads TGTGCCAGCAGATTAGCGGGGGAGAGGAATGAGCAGTTCTTC.